This note documents a single T cell receptor (beta chain) sequence. Its antigen has not been determined. Base qualities are not provided; no much larger clone lies one nucleotide away. The data were produced on an Illumina NovaSeq 6000. TCRalpha and TCRbeta cDNA libraries were built by 5'RACE with constant-segment primers, adding sample barcodes and unique molecular identifiers. Trizol reagent was used to extract RNA from every sample. Amplification of the libraries took two PCR steps, and the second step added a second sample barcode plus Illumina TruSeq adapters. Libraries were sequenced on an Illumina NovaSeq with 2 x 150 bp paired-end reads. As for the authors' bioinformatics: With migec v1.2.7, reads were demultiplexed and then collapsed into UMI-guided consensus sequences. Using mixcr v2.1.11, UMI consensuses were aligned to TRA and TRB V and J templates and then assembled into clonotypes. A clonotype was counted as expanded or contracted only when both edgeR and NoisET called the clonotype significant, with the noise models trained on biological replicates. edgeR calls used a false discovery rate-adjusted p below 0.01 and a log2 fold-change threshold of 1. PCA with hierarchical clustering of max-normalized trajectories of the 1000 most abundant clonotypes was used as exploratory dynamics analysis. The CD4 or CD8 phenotype of responding clones was assigned using the separately sequenced CD4+ and CD8+ repertoires. TCRdb's own reprocessing of the public reads used fastp at Q25 and MiXCR and kept productive beta chains. Identical CDR3 proteins give one entry, which carries the most common genes and DNA. TCRdb's processing, not the study's, gives the V and J calls here. For this sample there are 400,000 to 500,000 distinct CDR3 sequences; around 20% appear just once. The ten top clones hold around 8.4% of the sample.

CDR1 and CDR2, looked up from the germline V gene (reference sequence), are SGHKS and YYEKEE. The CDR3 runs 15 amino acids, cysteine and phenylalanine included. The entry retains the CDR3 DNA only, 45 bases that are in frame from base 1. V and J lose 1 base and 9 bases, and a span of 14 bases separates them. The entry originates in a study of T-cell memory formation after mild COVID-19 (dated by TCRdb to about 2021). As for the study more broadly: TCR sequence clusters from the two donors were found to be largely donor specific. The cohort comprised two young, previously healthy adult volunteers, one female and one male. Longitudinal TCRalpha and TCRbeta repertoire sequencing tracked T-cell clones expanding and contracting after mild COVID-19 in two donors.

Here is what the overall study found, with its caveats: Whether the second-wave clones peaking on day 37 were SARS-CoV-2 specific was not confirmed. Balanced CD4/CD8 phenotypes were observed for clones contracting from day 15 to 85, whereas a bias towards CD4+ was observed for a second wave of clones expanding from day 15 to 37. Some responding clones were found in pre-infection memory, which suggests that pre-existing cross-reactive memory T cells took part in the SARS-CoV-2 response. Only a couple of mild cases were covered by the study, and larger cohorts that include severe cases with pre-infection samples were considered necessary. Contracting CD4+ clones were found mainly in CM and EM memory subsets, while CD8+ clones were enriched in EMRA.

Ficoll-Paque density gradient centrifugation was used to isolate PBMCs. The sequence joins TRBV5-5 to TRBJ1-6, and perhaps TRBD1 as D gene, on 5 matching bases. What was sequenced was PBMCs or a T cell subset sorted from them (not recorded which). This clonotype was sampled from an adult woman who had mild COVID-19 (a few samples of this study predate the infection). The sample titles of this study are shuffled in the database, so cell type and time point are left out; the donor was told from shared clones. The DNA sequence is TGTGCCAGCAGCTTGAGAGTTCAGGGCGGTTCACCCCTCCACTTT. Translated, this is CASSLRVQGGSPLHF.